This entry lists 20 T cell receptor beta chains sequenced from one sample in a study of blood T cell repertoires in COVID-19. Some clones are missing from TCRdb's copy, which holds only in-frame ones; the method was immunoSEQ multiplex PCR. The sample lists 220,000 or so clones; 82% were seen once. Sequenced: PBMCs or T cells enriched from blood (not recorded which). The receptor source for this set is a woman in her sixties who had recovered from COVID-19.

J is TRBJ1-4 and V is TRBV7-2; no firm D call. The germline V gene encodes CDR1 SGHTA and CDR2 FQGNSA. The germline V and J ends were trimmed by 6 bases and 0 bases, with 14 bases remaining between them. The CDR3 is 16 amino acids. The CDR3 coding sequence is TGTGCCAGCAGTTGGGAGAAGGGTGCAACTAATGAAAAACTGTTTTTT. Its protein product is CASSWEKGATNEKLFF.

The chain is built from TRBV5-1 and TRBJ1-3; no reliable D call. The CDR3 sequence is 16 residues long. Trimming pared 4 bases from V and 0 bases from J, leaving 14 bases between. The V gene's germline CDR1 is SGHRS and CDR2 YFSETQ. CDR3 loop: CASSPGRASSGNTIYF. CDR3 nucleotides: TGCGCCAGCAGCCCCGGGAGGGCGAGCTCTGGAAACACCATATATTTT.

The count of this clone is one. J is TRBJ1-5 and V is TRBV7-8, with 7 bases identical to TRBD1. Germline trimming cut 5 bases from V and 0 bases from J; bases unmatched to any gene: 7. Germline V CDR1 and CDR2: SGHVS, FQNEAQ. The CDR3 has 16 amino acids. CDR3 amino acids: CASSGDSPYSNQPQHF. CDR3 sequence (DNA): TGTGCCAGCAGCGGGGACAGCCCTTATAGCAATCAGCCCCAGCATTTT.

The genes are TRBV12-5 and TRBJ2-1; perhaps TRBD1 as D (5 bases). CDR3 length: 18 amino acids. Trimming stripped 3 bases from V and 9 bases from J, with 27 bases between. Per germline, CDR1 LGHNT and CDR2 FRNRAP. The CDR3 DNA sequence: TGTGCTAGTGGTTTCCCAGGGCTAGGTCCCTCCCGATTAGGTGAGCAGTTCTTC. This sequence encodes CASGFPGLGPSRLGEQFF.

J is TRBJ2-1 and V is TRBV14; D possibly corresponds to TRBD2 (6 bases). The V and J ends lost 4 bases and 12 bases respectively, with 19 bases between them. This CDR3 contains 14 residues. Germline-derived CDR1 and CDR2 are SGHDN and FVKESK. Here the CDR3 reads CASSPRLEGVRQFF. The CDR3 DNA reads as TGTGCCAGCAGCCCCCGACTAGAGGGCGTGAGGCAGTTCTTC.

The DNA for the CDR3 is TGTGCCAGCAGCCAATTCGGCAGGACTGAAGCTTTCTTT. This sequence encodes CASSQFGRTEAFF. This chain joins TRBV14 and TRBJ1-1; D gene uncertain. Trimming stripped 2 bases from V and 5 bases from J, with 9 bases between. The germline gives CDR1 SGHDN, CDR2 FVKESK. CDR3 length: 13 residues.

The rearrangement joins TRBV11-3 to TRBJ1-6, with D maybe TRBD1 (5 bases). CDR1 is SGHNT, CDR2 YENEEA, per germline. CDR3 size: 13 residues. The V gene lost 0 bases and the J gene lost 8 bases, with 5 bases spanning the gap. The chain's CDR3 is CASSLEGDSPLHF. Here the CDR3 DNA reads TGTGCCAGCAGCTTAGAAGGGGATTCACCCCTCCACTTT.

The chain combines TRBV19 with TRBJ1-3; a weak D match, TRBD1 (6 bases). This CDR3 has 14 residues. The germline V and J ends were trimmed by 6 bases and 4 bases, with 13 bases remaining between them. CDR1 is LNHDA, CDR2 SQIVND, per germline (reference sequence). In DNA, the CDR3 is TGTGCCAGTAGCACAGGGTCGGCGGGAAACACCATATATTTT. Translation gives CASSTGSAGNTIYF.

The J gene is TRBJ1-4, the V gene TRBV7-6, with D possibly being TRBD1 (6 bases). This CDR3 has 15 amino acids. V gave up 1 base and J gave up 6 bases, with 12 bases separating them. CDR1 is SGHVS, CDR2 FNYEAQ, per germline. The CDR3: CASSLDRANDEKLFF. As DNA, the CDR3 is TGTGCCAGCAGCTTAGACAGGGCTAACGATGAAAAACTGTTTTTT.

The CDR3 DNA reads TGCGCCAGCAGCCTCGGAGCCAACACTGAAGCTTTCTTT. Protein product: CASSLGANTEAFF. The chain combines TRBV5-1 with TRBJ1-1, with no clear D. The V end was cut by 4 bases, the J end by 2 bases, with 9 bases between. CDR1 SGHRS and CDR2 YFSETQ come from the germline V gene. The CDR3 runs 13 residues. Complete variable domain (other parts from reference TRBV5-1 and TRBJ1-1): KAGVTQTPRYLIKTRGQQVTLSCSPISGHRSVSWYQQTPGQGLQFLFEYFSETQRNKGNFPGRFSGRQFSNSRSEMNVSTLELGDSALYLCASSLGANTEAFFGQGTRLTVV.

V usage is TRBV6-1 and J usage is TRBJ1-1; unclear D gene. The germline gives CDR1 MNHNS, CDR2 SASEGT. Trimming took off 1 base at V and 10 bases at J, with 13 bases between the two ends. The CDR3 is made up of 13 amino acids. CDR3 sequence (DNA): TGTGCCAGCAGTGAAGTCGACATATCTGCAGCTTTCTTT. It is translated as CASSEVDISAAFF.

The rearrangement links TRBV7-9 to TRBJ1-2, with TRBD1 matching over 7 bases. The trim removed 5 bases at V and 2 bases at J, leaving 5 bases unmatched. The CDR3 loop spans 14 amino acids. The germline V gene encodes CDR1 SEHNR and CDR2 FQNEAQ (reference sequence). DNA of the CDR3: TGTGCCAGCAGCCCGAACAGGGGAAACTATGGCTACACCTTC. It yields the protein CASSPNRGNYGYTF.

The chain joins TRBV27 to TRBJ2-7; a possible D gene is TRBD2 (6 bases). The CDR3 is made up of 13 amino acids. V was pared by 7 bases and J by 0 bases, with 10 bases between. The germline CDR1 and CDR2 sequences are MNHEY and SMNVEV (reference sequence). This CDR3 reads CASKVGGSYEQYF. CDR3 DNA: TGTGCCAGCAAGGTCGGGGGCTCCTACGAGCAGTACTTC.

Details on this clone: Other DNA sequences within the sample encode an identical CDR3. V gene TRBV7-2 combines with J gene TRBJ2-3, with 8 bases that match TRBD2. Germline V gene lookup returns CDR1 SGHTA and CDR2 FQGNSA. This CDR3 region has 15 residues. The junction had 2 bases not matched to a gene; V was cut back by 3 bases and J by 0 bases. DNA of the CDR3: TGTGCCAGCAGCTTGGCTAGCGGGAGCACAGATACGCAGTATTTT. It specifies CASSLASGSTDTQYF.

This clone occurred a few times. The chain is built from TRBV11-1 and TRBJ1-6; no clear D gene. V gave up 4 bases and J gave up 12 bases, with 10 bases separating them. This CDR3 is built from 12 residues. Germline CDR1 and CDR2: SGHAT and FQDESV (reference sequence). The CDR3 DNA reads as TGTGCCAGCAGCTCTAGTCGCCTACCCCTCCACTTT. Its protein is CASSSSRLPLHF. The full variable domain, its missing parts supplied by reference TRBV11-1 and TRBJ1-6, is EAEVAQSPRYKITEKSQAVAFWCDPISGHATLYWYRQILGQGPELLVQFQDESVVDDSQLPKDRFSAERLKGVDSTLKIQPAELGDSAMYLCASSSSRLPLHFGNGTRLTVT.

V usage is TRBV3-1 (or the pseudogene TRBV3-2) and J usage is TRBJ1-2, with 10 bases fitting TRBD1. V shed 6 bases, J shed 2 bases, and the junction held 6 bases outside the gene matches. Per the germline V gene, CDR1 is LGHDT and CDR2 is YNNKEL (reference sequence). This CDR3 is built from 15 residues. CDR3 sequence (DNA): TGTGCCAGCAGATGGGGACAGGGGAGCAACTATGGCTACACCTTC. It specifies CASRWGQGSNYGYTF.

The chain uses TRBV27 and TRBJ2-7, with D unclear. Germline V gene lookup returns CDR1 MNHEY and CDR2 SMNVEV (reference sequence). Trimming left V 3 bases short and J 3 bases short, with 9 bases between. There are 13 residues in the CDR3. The CDR3 nucleotides read TGTGCCAGCAGTTTGGAGTTCGGCTACGAGCAGTACTTC. This translates into CASSLEFGYEQYF.

This rearrangement joins TRBV5-8 to TRBJ1-5, with TRBD1 identical over 7 bases. Germline lookup yields CDR1 SGHTS and CDR2 YDEGEE. CDR3 length: 16 amino acids. V lost 6 bases to trimming and J lost 3 bases; unmatched junction nucleotides: 12. The CDR3 here is CASKGKTGLANQPQHF. Written as DNA, the CDR3 is TGTGCCAGCAAGGGAAAGACAGGGTTGGCCAATCAGCCCCAGCATTTT. Full variable domain (remainder filled in from reference TRBV5-8 and TRBJ1-5): EAGVTQSPTHLIKTRGQQATLRCSPISGHTSVYWYQQALGLGLQFLLWYDEGEERNRGNFPPRFSGRQFPNYSSELNVNALELEDSALYLCASKGKTGLANQPQHFGDGTRLSIL.

The chain joins TRBV5-1 to TRBJ2-1, with 9 bases identical to TRBD1. The V and J ends lost 4 bases and 4 bases, in that order; junction bases with no gene match: 9. Germline values: CDR1 SGHRS, CDR2 YFSETQ. The CDR3 length is 16 residues. The CDR3 sequence: CASSKYGTGIYNEQFF. The CDR3 region has the DNA TGCGCCAGCAGCAAATACGGGACAGGGATTTACAATGAGCAGTTCTTC.

This chain joins TRBV7-9 and TRBJ1-1; D not resolved. The CDR3 is 11 amino acids. CDR1 is SEHNR and CDR2 is FQNEAQ in the germline V gene (reference sequence). V was pared by 4 bases and J by 5 bases, with 5 bases between. The CDR3 is CASSYETEAFF. The DNA for the CDR3 is TGTGCCAGCAGCTACGAGACTGAAGCTTTCTTT.